These 28 T cell receptor beta chains were all obtained from the same sample, sequenced in a study of identical twins. In TCRdb, the 5' RACE reads were re-called with MiXCR into one record per CDR3 protein. The table lists some 710,000 distinct CDR3 sequences, roughly 6% of them singletons, with around 2% in the top ten. Material: naive T cells sorted from blood. All receptors come from a man in his late teens or twenties in good health.

This clonotype was seen many times. This sequence joins TRBV29-1 and TRBJ2-1, with D unclear. This CDR3 contains 10 residues. The germline V gene has CDR1 SQVTM and CDR2 ANQGSEA. Trimming left V 4 bases short and J 7 bases short, with 5 bases between. CDR3 region: CSVGLNEQFF. As DNA, the CDR3 is TGCAGCGTTGGTCTAAATGAGCAGTTCTTC.

This chain links TRBV7-7 with TRBJ2-2, with D uncertain. This CDR3 comprises 13 residues. Looked up from germline, CDR1 is SSHAT and CDR2 is FNYEAQ (reference sequence). Trimming took 5 bases from V and 3 from J, leaving 7 bases between them. In nucleotides, the CDR3 is TGTGCCAGCAGCACAACAGACACCGGGGAGCTGTTTTTT. As protein: CASSTTDTGELFF. The full variable domain, rest sourced from reference TRBV7-7 and TRBJ2-2, is GAGVSQSPRYKVTKRGQDVTLRCDPISSHATLYWYQQALGQGPEFLTYFNYEAQPDKSGLPSDRFSAERPEGSISTLTIQRTEQRDSAMYRCASSTTDTGELFFGEGSRLTVL.

This clonotype has ten or more counts. The gene calls are TRBV7-6 and TRBJ2-1; a possible D gene is TRBD2 (5 bases). This CDR3 is 15 amino acids long. Germline CDR1 SGHVS, CDR2 FNYEAQ. V lost 4 bases to trimming and J lost 5 bases, with 15 bases between them. CDR3 protein: CASSSPGDLDNEQFF. The CDR3 region has the DNA TGTGCCAGCAGCTCCCCCGGGGATCTGGACAATGAGCAGTTCTTC.

This clonotype was seen many times. The junction does not match germline at one end; this may be a read error. The chain carries TRBV12-3 or TRBV12-4 and TRBJ2-1, with 9 positions matching TRBD2. The CDR3 covers 14 residues. CDR3 amino acids: CASSVAGAVNEQFF. In DNA, the CDR3 is TGTGCCAGCAGTGTAGCGGGAGCTGTTAATGAGCAGTTCTTC.

This clonotype showed up just a few times. The genes are TRBV7-9 and TRBJ1-5, with D unclear. The CDR3 length is 14 residues. V lost 0 bases, J lost 6 bases, and 9 bases lay in between. Germline V gene sequence: CDR1 SEHNR, CDR2 FQNEAQ (reference sequence). The CDR3 sequence: CASSLARVSQPQHF. The CDR3 nucleotides are TGTGCCAGCAGCTTAGCACGGGTTAGTCAGCCCCAGCATTTT. Full variable domain (missing parts from reference TRBV7-9 and TRBJ1-5): DTGVSQNPRHKITKRGQNVTFRCDPISEHNRLYWYRQTLGQGPEFLTYFQNEAQLEKSRLLSDRFSAERPKGSFSTLEIQRTEQGDSAMYLCASSLARVSQPQHFGDGTRLSIL.

This clonotype was counted many times. DNA for the CDR3: TGTGCCAGCAGTTCCGGACAGGGCTATCAGCCCCAGCATTTT. This gives the protein CASSSGQGYQPQHF. The V and J genes are TRBV12-3 or TRBV12-4 and TRBJ1-5, with 8 bases fitting TRBD1. This CDR3 spans 14 amino acids. V lost 4 bases, J lost 5 bases, and 4 bases stayed unmatched.

This clonotype was detected ten times or more. V is TRBV25-1 and J is TRBJ1-4, with D perhaps TRBD1 (5 bases). Germline values: CDR1 MGHDK, CDR2 SYGVNS. Trimming cost V 3 bases and J 14 bases, with 28 bases left between them. The CDR3 covers 17 residues. CDR3 sequence (DNA): TGTGCCAGCAGTGAGTCACAGATAATACCGGGGCGCGGTGGGCTGTTTTTT. This gives the protein CASSESQIIPGRGGLFF.

The table lists this clonotype with many counts. The chain combines TRBV7-9 with TRBJ2-1, with D perhaps TRBD1 (6 bases). The CDR3 is 15 residues long. CDR1 and CDR2 (germline): SEHNR, FQNEAQ (reference sequence). Between the trimmed V and J ends, which lost 3 bases and 1 base, there was a span of 10 bases. This chain's CDR3 is CASSFIGQSYNEQFF. The CDR3 DNA follows: TGTGCCAGCAGCTTTATAGGACAGTCCTACAATGAGCAGTTCTTC.

In its sample, this clonotype was seen a few times. The CDR3 DNA is TGTGCCAGCAGCCAAGATGACGGGGTGTGGCAGTTCTTC. Translation gives CASSQDDGVWQFF. This rearrangement joins TRBV14 to TRBJ2-1; a weak D match, TRBD2 (5 bases). Trimming removed 0 bases at V and 12 bases at J, with 12 bases between. In germline, CDR1 is SGHDN, CDR2 FVKESK. This CDR3 is built from 13 residues.

In its sample, this clonotype was seen many times. This CDR3 reads CASSPDRGDQPQHF. As DNA, the CDR3 is TGTGCCAGCAGTCCCGACAGGGGGGACCAGCCCCAGCATTTT. The chain uses TRBV28 and TRBJ1-5, with 9 bases aligning to TRBD1. Trimming cost V 5 bases and J 7 bases; bases outside gene matches: 6. Per the germline V gene, CDR1 is MDHEN and CDR2 is SYDVKM. This CDR3 has 14 amino acids.

This clonotype was recorded at least ten times. The J gene is TRBJ2-1, the V gene TRBV7-2; 11 bases map to TRBD2. Trimming took 6 bases from V and 8 from J; bases not matched to a gene: 3. CDR3 size: 13 residues. In germline, CDR1 is SGHTA, CDR2 FQGNSA. In DNA, the CDR3 is TGTGCCAGCAGGACTAGCGGGATACATGAGCAGTTCTTC. Encoded protein: CASRTSGIHEQFF.

This clonotype was observed many times. The chain links TRBV12-3 or TRBV12-4 to TRBJ1-1, with no clear D. This CDR3 has 12 residues. Between the trimmed V and J ends, which lost 3 bases and 11 bases, there was a span of 13 bases. The CDR3 DNA sequence: TGTGCCAGCAGTTTGAATCCCTTCCGGGCTTTCTTT. Encoded protein: CASSLNPFRAFF.

The sample holds a few counts of this clonotype. This chain connects TRBV20-1 to TRBJ2-2; 8 nucleotides line up with TRBD1. Per germline, CDR1 DFQATT and CDR2 SNEGSKA (reference sequence). J lost 4 bases, V lost 2 bases, and 6 bases had no gene match. This CDR3 has 15 residues. The DNA for the CDR3 is TGCAGTGCTAGATCGACAGGGGAAGGCACCGGGGAGCTGTTTTTT. Protein sequence: CSARSTGEGTGELFF.

The sample holds many counts of this clonotype. The chain links TRBV7-8 to TRBJ2-4; D may be TRBD1 or TRBD2 (6 bases each). Germline-derived CDR1 and CDR2 are SGHVS and FQNEAQ. V shed 1 base and J shed 0 bases, with 10 bases lying between them. The CDR3 spans 16 residues. The CDR3 bases are TGTGCCAGCAGCTTAGAGGGGGGAGCAGCCAAAAACATTCAGTACTTC. Protein sequence: CASSLEGGAAKNIQYF.

The rearrangement links TRBV11-2 to TRBJ2-1; 13 bases fit TRBD2. J gave up 4 bases and V 4 bases, and 4 bases lay outside the gene matches. CDR1 and CDR2 from the germline V gene are SGHAT and FQNNGV. This CDR3 has 16 amino acids. This CDR3 reads CASSYGLAGVYNEQFF. For the CDR3, the DNA is TGTGCCAGCAGCTACGGACTAGCGGGAGTTTACAATGAGCAGTTCTTC.

Many counts were recorded for this clonotype. The gene calls are TRBV20-1 and TRBJ2-1; TRBD1 matches at 9 bases. Unmatched junction bases numbered 8, after V lost 2 bases and J lost 6 bases. This CDR3 has 15 amino acids. Germline V gives CDR1 DFQATT, CDR2 SNEGSKA (reference sequence). In nucleotides, the CDR3 is TGCAGTGCTAGACCGGGACAGGGTGTTTTCAATGAGCAGTTCTTC. Translated, it gives CSARPGQGVFNEQFF.

A few counts support this clonotype. J is TRBJ2-2 and V is TRBV5-1; 9 bases line up with TRBD2. Unmatched junction bases numbered 4, after V lost 3 bases and J lost 1 base. The CDR3 is 16 residues long. Germline CDR1 is SGHRS and CDR2 is YFSETQ. The CDR3 DNA is TGCGCCAGCAGCTCCTTAGCGGGAGTGAACACCGGGGAGCTGTTTTTT. Protein: CASSSLAGVNTGELFF.

The sample holds many counts of this clonotype. V gene TRBV7-9 combines with J gene TRBJ2-7, with D maybe TRBD1 (5 bases). Germline values: CDR1 SEHNR, CDR2 FQNEAQ (reference sequence). V lost 4 bases, J lost 2 bases, and 18 bases lay in between. This CDR3 comprises 16 residues. The CDR3: CASSSQDIPQTYEQYF. DNA for the CDR3: TGTGCCAGCAGCTCACAGGACATCCCACAGACCTACGAGCAGTACTTC.

This clonotype was picked up many times. The rearrangement uses TRBV27 and TRBJ1-1; 7 positions match TRBD1. The CDR3 sequence is 13 residues long. Germline CDR1 and CDR2: MNHEY and SMNVEV (reference sequence). V shed 6 bases and J 0 bases; nucleotides not matched to a gene: 1. CDR3 sequence (DNA): TGTGCCAGCAGGGACAGGTTGAACACTGAAGCTTTCTTT. Translation gives CASRDRLNTEAFF.

This clonotype was counted many times. The rearrangement joins TRBV20-1 to TRBJ2-3; 9 bases fit TRBD2. This CDR3 region has 16 residues. Germline CDR1 reads DFQATT; CDR2 reads SNEGSKA (reference sequence). Unmatched junction bases numbered 4, after V lost 0 bases and J lost 0 bases. The CDR3 reads CSARDSLAGSTDTQYF. The CDR3 DNA reads as TGCAGTGCTAGAGATTCCCTAGCGGGGAGCACAGATACGCAGTATTTT.

This clonotype has ten or more counts. The chain uses TRBV28 and TRBJ2-7, with D uncertain. V was clipped by 11 bases and J by 0 bases, with 17 bases between them. The CDR3 consists of 14 residues. The V gene's germline CDR1 is MDHEN and CDR2 SYDVKM. For the CDR3, the DNA is TGTGCCTCCCTGGGCGTGTCGGTCTCCTACGAGCAGTACTTC. Amino acids: CASLGVSVSYEQYF.

This clonotype was observed a handful of times. Written as DNA, the CDR3 is TGTGCCAGCAGCCTAAGCCCGGGGAGCAATCAGCCCCAGCATTTT. Its protein product is CASSLSPGSNQPQHF. J is TRBJ1-5 and V is TRBV7-2, with D unresolved. Trimming shortened V by 5 bases and J by 1 base, and 12 bases separated the two germline ends. Germline lookup yields CDR1 SGHTA and CDR2 FQGNSA. The CDR3 is 15 residues long.

This clonotype was recorded at least ten times. V usage is TRBV6-5 and J usage is TRBJ1-1; D is unclear. CDR3 length: 15 amino acids. The germline V gene has CDR1 MNHEY and CDR2 SVGAGI. Trimming pared 0 bases from V and 8 bases from J, leaving 16 bases between. CDR3 sequence (DNA): TGTGCCAGCAGTTACTCGAAAGGGCGAAATAACGAAGCTTTCTTT. It is translated as CASSYSKGRNNEAFF.

This clonotype has a count of ten or more. The chain has TRBV5-1 and TRBJ2-7; D is uncertain. V was cut by 4 bases and J by 3 bases, with 8 bases left in between. Germline lookup yields CDR1 SGHRS and CDR2 YFSETQ. The length of the CDR3 is 12 residues. This CDR3 reads CASSPDGYEQYF. CDR3 bases: TGCGCCAGCAGCCCGGACGGCTACGAGCAGTACTTC.

Many counts were recorded for this clonotype. The rearrangement links TRBV5-1 to TRBJ2-7, with TRBD2 matching 7 bases. The CDR3 sequence is 15 residues long. Germline trimming cut 6 bases from V and 2 bases from J; bases unmatched to any gene: 11. Germline CDR1 reads SGHRS; CDR2 reads YFSETQ. The CDR3 protein is CASTTDSGRAYEQYF. The CDR3 DNA is TGCGCCAGCACTACCGATAGCGGGCGCGCCTACGAGCAGTACTTC. The whole variable domain, filled in from reference TRBV5-1 and TRBJ2-7, reads KAGVTQTPRYLIKTRGQQVTLSCSPISGHRSVSWYQQTPGQGLQFLFEYFSETQRNKGNFPGRFSGRQFSNSRSEMNVSTLELGDSALYLCASTTDSGRAYEQYFGPGTRLTVT.

The table lists this clonotype with many counts. The rearrangement uses TRBV5-6 and TRBJ2-1; D unresolved. Per the germline V gene, CDR1 is SGHDT and CDR2 is YYEEEE. This CDR3 contains 15 residues. Trimming removed 0 bases at V and 0 bases at J, with 7 bases between. CDR3 DNA sequence: TGTGCCAGCAGCTTGGGGTACAGCTCCTACAATGAGCAGTTCTTC. The encoded protein is CASSLGYSSYNEQFF.

The sample holds many counts of this clonotype. The chain recombines TRBV6-1 with TRBJ1-2; the match to TRBD1 covers 8 bases. V lost 4 bases to trimming and J lost 7 bases; unmatched junction nucleotides: 8. Germline V lookup: CDR1 MNHNS, CDR2 SASEGT. This CDR3 contains 14 residues. The CDR3 sequence is CASSVRTGTGGYTF. The DNA of the CDR3 is TGTGCCAGCAGTGTCCGGACAGGGACTGGTGGCTACACCTTC.

This clonotype occurred many times. The gene calls are TRBV15 and TRBJ2-7; 7 nucleotides align to TRBD2. J gave up 2 bases and V 4 bases, and 5 bases lay outside the gene matches. This CDR3 is built from 14 residues. Germline V gene sequence: CDR1 LNHNV, CDR2 YYDKDF (reference sequence). CDR3: CATSTLAETYEQYF. The CDR3, as DNA: TGTGCCACCAGCACCCTAGCGGAAACCTACGAGCAGTACTTC.